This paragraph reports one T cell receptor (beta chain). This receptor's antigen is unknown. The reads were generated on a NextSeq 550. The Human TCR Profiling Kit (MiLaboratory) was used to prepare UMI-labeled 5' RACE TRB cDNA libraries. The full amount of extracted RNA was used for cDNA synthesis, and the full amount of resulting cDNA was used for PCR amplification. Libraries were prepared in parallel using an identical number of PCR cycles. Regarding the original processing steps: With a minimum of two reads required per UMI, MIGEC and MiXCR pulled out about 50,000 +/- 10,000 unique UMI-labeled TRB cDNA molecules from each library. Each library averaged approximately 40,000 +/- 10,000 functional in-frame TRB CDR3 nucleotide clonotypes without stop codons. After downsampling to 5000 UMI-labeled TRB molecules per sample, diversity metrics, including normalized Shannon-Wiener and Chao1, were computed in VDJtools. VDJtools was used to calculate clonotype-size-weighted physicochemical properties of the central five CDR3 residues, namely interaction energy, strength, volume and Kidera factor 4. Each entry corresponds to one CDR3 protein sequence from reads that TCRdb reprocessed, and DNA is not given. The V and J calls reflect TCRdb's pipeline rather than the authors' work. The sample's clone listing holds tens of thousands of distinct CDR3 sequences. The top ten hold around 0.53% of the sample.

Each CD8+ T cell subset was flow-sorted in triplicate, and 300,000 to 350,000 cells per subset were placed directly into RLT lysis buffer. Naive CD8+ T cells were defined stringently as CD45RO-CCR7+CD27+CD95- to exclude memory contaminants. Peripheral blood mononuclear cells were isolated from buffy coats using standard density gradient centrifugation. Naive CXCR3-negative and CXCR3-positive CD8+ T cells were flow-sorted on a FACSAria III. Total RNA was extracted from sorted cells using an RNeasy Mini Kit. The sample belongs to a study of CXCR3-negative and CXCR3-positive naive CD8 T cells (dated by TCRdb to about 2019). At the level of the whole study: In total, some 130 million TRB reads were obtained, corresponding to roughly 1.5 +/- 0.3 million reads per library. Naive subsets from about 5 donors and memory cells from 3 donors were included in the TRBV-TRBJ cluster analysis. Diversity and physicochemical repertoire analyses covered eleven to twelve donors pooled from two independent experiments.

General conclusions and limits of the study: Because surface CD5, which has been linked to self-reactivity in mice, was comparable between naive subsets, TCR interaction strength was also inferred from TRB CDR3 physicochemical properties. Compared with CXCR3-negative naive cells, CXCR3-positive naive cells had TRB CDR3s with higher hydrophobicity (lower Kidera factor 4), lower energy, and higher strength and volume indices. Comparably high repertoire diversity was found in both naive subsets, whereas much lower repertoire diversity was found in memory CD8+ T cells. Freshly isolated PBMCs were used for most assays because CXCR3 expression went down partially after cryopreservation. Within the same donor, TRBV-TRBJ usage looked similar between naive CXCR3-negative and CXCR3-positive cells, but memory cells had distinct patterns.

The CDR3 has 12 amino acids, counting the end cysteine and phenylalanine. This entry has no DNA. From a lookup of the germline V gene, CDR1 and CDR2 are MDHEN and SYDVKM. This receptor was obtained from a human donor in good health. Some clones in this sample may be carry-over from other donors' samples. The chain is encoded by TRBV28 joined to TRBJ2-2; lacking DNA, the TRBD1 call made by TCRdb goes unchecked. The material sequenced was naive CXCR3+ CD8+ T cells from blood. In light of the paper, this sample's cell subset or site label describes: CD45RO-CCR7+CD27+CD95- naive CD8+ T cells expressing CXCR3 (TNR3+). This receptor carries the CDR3 CASSSPPGELFF.